This TCR beta chain was sequenced for a study of early T cells in non-severe SARS-CoV-2 infection. This clonotype occurred a few times. Trimming shortened V by 1 base and J by 0 bases, and 13 bases separated the two germline ends. Germline V gives CDR1 SGHAT, CDR2 FQNNGV. The CDR3 is made up of 16 amino acids. The TCR library protocol attached unique molecular identifiers to the individual cDNA molecules. MiXCR, run by TCRdb on the 5' RACE reads, gives a single entry per CDR3 protein. The data show more than 55,000 distinct CDR3 sequences, less than 15% seen once. The sequence derives from an adult who was a healthcare worker with PCR-confirmed SARS-CoV-2 infection or an uninfected control (not recorded which). V and J are TRBV11-2 and TRBJ2-7; unclear D gene. The input for sequencing was whole blood, taken at baseline. The CDR3 spells CASSLAEGPNSYEQYF. CDR3 nucleotide sequence: TGTGCCAGCAGCTTAGCCGAAGGGCCAAACTCCTACGAGCAGTACTTC.